This record covers a single T cell receptor beta chain. The study ran its PCR with 60 Vbeta and 13 Jbeta primers. Produced via immunoSEQ multiplex PCR; TCRdb's table is partial and in-frame only. The table shows roughly 80,000 clones, with around three quarters occurring only once. The source of the sample is a study of cytomegalovirus exposure and HLA in healthy donors. Sequencing was performed on PBMCs. This TCR was recovered from a woman aged 40 to 55 in good health and CMV-seronegative.

The CDR3 protein is CASSLVQTEAFF. The CDR3 coding sequence is TGTGCCAGCAGCTTAGTACAAACTGAAGCTTTCTTT. The rearrangement uses TRBV5-6 and TRBJ1-1, with D uncertain. The germline V gene has CDR1 SGHDT and CDR2 YYEEEE. V lost 2 bases and J lost 5, with 7 bases in between. CDR3 length equals 12 residues. Full variable domain (remainder filled in from reference TRBV5-6 and TRBJ1-1): DAGVTQSPTHLIKTRGQQVTLRCSPKSGHDTVSWYQQALGQGPQFIFQYYEEEERQRGNFPDRFSGHQFPNYSSELNVNALLLGDSALYLCASSLVQTEAFFGQGTRLTVV.